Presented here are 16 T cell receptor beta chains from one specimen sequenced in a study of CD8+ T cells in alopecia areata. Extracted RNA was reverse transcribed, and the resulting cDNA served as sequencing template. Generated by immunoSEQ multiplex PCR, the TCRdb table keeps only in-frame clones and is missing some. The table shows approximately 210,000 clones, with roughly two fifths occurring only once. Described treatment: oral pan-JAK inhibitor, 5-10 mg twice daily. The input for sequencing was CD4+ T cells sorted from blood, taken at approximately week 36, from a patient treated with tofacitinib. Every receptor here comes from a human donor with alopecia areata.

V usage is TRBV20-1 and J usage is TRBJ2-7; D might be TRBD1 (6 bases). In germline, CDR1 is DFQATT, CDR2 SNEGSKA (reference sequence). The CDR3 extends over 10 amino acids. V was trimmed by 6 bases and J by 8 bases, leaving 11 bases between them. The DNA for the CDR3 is TGCAGTGCGCCACAGGGTCAGCAGTACTTC. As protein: CSAPQGQQYF.

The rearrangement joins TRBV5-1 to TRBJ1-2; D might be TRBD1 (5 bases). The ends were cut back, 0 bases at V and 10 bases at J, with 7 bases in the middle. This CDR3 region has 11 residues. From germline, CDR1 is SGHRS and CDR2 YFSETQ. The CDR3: CASSLDRNYTF. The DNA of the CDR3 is TGCGCCAGCAGCTTGGACAGGAACTACACCTTC.

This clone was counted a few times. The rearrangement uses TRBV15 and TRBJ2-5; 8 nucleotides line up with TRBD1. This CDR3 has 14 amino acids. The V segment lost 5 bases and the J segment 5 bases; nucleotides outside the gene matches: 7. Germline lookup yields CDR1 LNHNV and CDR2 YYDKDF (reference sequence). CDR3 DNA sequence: TGTGCCACCAGCGGCAGCAGGGGGCGCGAGACCCAGTACTTC. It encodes CATSGSRGRETQYF.

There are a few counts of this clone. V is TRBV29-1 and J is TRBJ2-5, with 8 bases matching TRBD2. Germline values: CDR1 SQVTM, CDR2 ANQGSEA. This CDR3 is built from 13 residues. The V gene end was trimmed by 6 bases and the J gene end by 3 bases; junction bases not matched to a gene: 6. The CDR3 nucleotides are TGCAGCGTGTTAGCGGGGTCAAAAGAGACCCAGTACTTC. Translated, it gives CSVLAGSKETQYF.

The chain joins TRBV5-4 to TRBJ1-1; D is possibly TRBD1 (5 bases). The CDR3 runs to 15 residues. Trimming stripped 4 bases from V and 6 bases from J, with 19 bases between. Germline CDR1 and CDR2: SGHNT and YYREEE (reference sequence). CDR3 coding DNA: TGTGCCAGCAGCCAAGTGAGCGCATCCAGGGCTGAAGCTTTCTTT. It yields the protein CASSQVSASRAEAFF. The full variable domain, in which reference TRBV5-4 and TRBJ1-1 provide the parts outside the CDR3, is ETGVTQSPTHLIKTRGQQVTLRCSSQSGHNTVSWYQQALGQGPQFIFQYYREEENGRGNFPPRFSGLQFPNYSSELNVNALELDDSALYLCASSQVSASRAEAFFGQGTRLTVV.

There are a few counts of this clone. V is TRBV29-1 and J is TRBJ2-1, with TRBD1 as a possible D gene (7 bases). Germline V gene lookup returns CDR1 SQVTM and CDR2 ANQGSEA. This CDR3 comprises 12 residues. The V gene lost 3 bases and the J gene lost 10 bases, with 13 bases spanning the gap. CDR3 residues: CSVDLGGQEQFF. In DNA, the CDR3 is TGCAGCGTTGATCTGGGGGGACAGGAGCAGTTCTTC.

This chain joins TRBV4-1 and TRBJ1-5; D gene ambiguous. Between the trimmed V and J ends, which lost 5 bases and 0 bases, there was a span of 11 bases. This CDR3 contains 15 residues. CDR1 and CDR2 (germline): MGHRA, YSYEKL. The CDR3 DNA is TGCGCCAGCAGCGCCCAGGAAAGTAGCAATCAGCCCCAGCATTTT. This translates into CASSAQESSNQPQHF.

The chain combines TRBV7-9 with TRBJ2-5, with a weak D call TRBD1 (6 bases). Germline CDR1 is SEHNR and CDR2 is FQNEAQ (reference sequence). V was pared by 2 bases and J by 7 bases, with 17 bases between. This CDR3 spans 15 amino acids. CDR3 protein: CASSLHWDLTGTQYF. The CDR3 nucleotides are TGTGCCAGCAGCTTACATTGGGACCTGACAGGGACCCAGTACTTC. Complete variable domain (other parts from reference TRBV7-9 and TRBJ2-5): DTGVSQNPRHKITKRGQNVTFRCDPISEHNRLYWYRQTLGQGPEFLTYFQNEAQLEKSRLLSDRFSAERPKGSFSTLEIQRTEQGDSAMYLCASSLHWDLTGTQYFGPGTRLLVL.

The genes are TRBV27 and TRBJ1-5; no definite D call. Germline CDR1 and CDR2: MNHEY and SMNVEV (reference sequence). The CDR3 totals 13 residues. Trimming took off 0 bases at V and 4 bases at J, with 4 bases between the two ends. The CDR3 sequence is CASSLSRNQPQHF. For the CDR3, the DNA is TGTGCCAGCAGTTTATCACGGAATCAGCCCCAGCATTTT.

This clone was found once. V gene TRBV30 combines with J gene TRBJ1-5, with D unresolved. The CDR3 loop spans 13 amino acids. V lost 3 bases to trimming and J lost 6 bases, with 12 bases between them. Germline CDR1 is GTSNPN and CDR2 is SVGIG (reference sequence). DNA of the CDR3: TGTGCCTGGAGCCGGGGTACGGCTCAGCCCCAGCATTTT. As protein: CAWSRGTAQPQHF. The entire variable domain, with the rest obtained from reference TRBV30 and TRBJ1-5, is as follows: SQTIHQWPATLVQPVGSPLSLECTVEGTSNPNLYWYRQAAGRGLQLLFYSVGIGQISSEVPQNLSASRPQDRQFILSSKKLLLSDSGFYLCAWSRGTAQPQHFGDGTRLSIL.

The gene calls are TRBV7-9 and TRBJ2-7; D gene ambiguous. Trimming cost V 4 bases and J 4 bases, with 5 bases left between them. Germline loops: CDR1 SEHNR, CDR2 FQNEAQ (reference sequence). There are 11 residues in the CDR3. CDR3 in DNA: TGTGCCAGCAGCTCGGCTTACGAGCAGTACTTC. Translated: CASSSAYEQYF.

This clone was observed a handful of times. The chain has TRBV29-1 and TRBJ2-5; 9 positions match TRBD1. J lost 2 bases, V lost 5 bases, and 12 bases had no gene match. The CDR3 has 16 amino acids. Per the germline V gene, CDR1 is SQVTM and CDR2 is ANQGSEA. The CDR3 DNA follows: TGCAGCGTTTTCCGGGACAGGGTATTACGGCAAGAGACCCAGTACTTC. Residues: CSVFRDRVLRQETQYF.

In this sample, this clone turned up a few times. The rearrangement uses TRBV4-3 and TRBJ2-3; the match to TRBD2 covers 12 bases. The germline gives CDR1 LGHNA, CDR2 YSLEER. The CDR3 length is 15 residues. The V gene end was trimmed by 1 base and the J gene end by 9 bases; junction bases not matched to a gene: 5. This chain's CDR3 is CASSQGTSGMETQYF. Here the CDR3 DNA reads TGCGCCAGCAGCCAAGGGACTAGCGGGATGGAAACGCAGTATTTT.

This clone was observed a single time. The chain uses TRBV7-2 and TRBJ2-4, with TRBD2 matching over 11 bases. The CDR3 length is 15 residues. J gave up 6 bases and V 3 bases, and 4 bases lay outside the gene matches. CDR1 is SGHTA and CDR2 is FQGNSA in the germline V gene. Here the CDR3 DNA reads TGTGCCAGCAGCTTGCTAGCGGGAGGTGGAAACATTCAGTACTTC. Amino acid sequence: CASSLLAGGGNIQYF.

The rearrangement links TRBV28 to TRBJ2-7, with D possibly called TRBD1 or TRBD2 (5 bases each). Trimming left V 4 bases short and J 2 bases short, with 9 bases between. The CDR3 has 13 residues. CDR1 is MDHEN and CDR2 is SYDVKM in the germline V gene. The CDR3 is CASSWGMTYEQYF. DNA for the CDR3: TGTGCCAGCAGTTGGGGGATGACCTACGAGCAGTACTTC.

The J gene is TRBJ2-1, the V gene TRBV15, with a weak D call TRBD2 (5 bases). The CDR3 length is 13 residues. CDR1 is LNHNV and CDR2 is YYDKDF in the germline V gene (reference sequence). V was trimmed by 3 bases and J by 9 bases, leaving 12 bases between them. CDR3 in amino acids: CATSSLGGSEQFF. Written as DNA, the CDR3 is TGTGCCACCAGCAGTTTAGGAGGCTCTGAGCAGTTCTTC.